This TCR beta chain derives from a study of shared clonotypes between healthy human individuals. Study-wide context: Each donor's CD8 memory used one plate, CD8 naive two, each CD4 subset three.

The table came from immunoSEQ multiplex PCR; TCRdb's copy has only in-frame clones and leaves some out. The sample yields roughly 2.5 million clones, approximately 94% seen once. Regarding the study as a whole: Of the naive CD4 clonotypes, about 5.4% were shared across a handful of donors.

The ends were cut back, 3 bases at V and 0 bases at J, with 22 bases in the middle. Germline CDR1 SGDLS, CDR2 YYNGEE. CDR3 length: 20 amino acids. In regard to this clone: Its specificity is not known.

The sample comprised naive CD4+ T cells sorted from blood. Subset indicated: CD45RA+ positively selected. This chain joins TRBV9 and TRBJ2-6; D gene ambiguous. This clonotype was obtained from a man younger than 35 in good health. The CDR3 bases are TGTGCCAGCAGCGCCGAAGATGTGGGGTCTACTCGCTCTGGGGCCAACGTCCTGACTTTC. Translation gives CASSAEDVGSTRSGANVLTF.